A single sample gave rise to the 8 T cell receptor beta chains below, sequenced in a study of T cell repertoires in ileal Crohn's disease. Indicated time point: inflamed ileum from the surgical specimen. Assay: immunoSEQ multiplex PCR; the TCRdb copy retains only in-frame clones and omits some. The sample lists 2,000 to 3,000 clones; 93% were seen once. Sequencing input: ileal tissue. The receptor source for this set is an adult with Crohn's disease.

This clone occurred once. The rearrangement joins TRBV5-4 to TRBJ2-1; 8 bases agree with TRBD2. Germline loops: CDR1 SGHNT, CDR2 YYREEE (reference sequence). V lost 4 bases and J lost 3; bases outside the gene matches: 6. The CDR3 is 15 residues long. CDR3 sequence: CASSRAGALYNEQFF. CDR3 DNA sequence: TGTGCCAGCAGCCGAGCGGGGGCCCTCTACAATGAGCAGTTCTTC.

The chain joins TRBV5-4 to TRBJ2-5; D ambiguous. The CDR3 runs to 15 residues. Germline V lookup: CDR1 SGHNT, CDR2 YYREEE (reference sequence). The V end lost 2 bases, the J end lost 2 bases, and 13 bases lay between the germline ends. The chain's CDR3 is CASSLSVSGQETQYF. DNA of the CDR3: TGTGCCAGCAGCTTATCAGTTTCTGGGCAAGAGACCCAGTACTTC.

For the CDR3, the DNA is TGTGCCAGCAGTTTTCCCGGGACTAGCCACAATGAGCAGTTCTTC. Amino acids: CASSFPGTSHNEQFF. The rearrangement joins TRBV27 to TRBJ2-1; 9 positions agree with TRBD2. The germline V gene has CDR1 MNHEY and CDR2 SMNVEV (reference sequence). The V and J ends lost 3 bases and 5 bases, in that order; junction bases with no gene match: 5. This CDR3 spans 15 amino acids.

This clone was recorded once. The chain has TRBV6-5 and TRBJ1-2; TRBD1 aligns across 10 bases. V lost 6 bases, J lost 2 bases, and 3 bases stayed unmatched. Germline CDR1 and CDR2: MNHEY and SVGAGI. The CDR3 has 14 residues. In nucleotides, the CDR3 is TGTGCCAGCAGCCGACAGGGGGCAAACTATGGCTACACCTTC. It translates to CASSRQGANYGYTF.

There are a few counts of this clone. The CDR3 is CASSEMSSGANVLTF. CDR3 bases: TGTGCCAGCAGTGAAATGAGCTCTGGGGCCAACGTCCTGACTTTC. The rearrangement uses TRBV2 and TRBJ2-6; no clear D. The CDR3 covers 15 residues. Germline CDR1 is SNHLY and CDR2 is FYNNEI. V dropped 2 bases and J dropped 0 bases, with 5 bases sitting between them.

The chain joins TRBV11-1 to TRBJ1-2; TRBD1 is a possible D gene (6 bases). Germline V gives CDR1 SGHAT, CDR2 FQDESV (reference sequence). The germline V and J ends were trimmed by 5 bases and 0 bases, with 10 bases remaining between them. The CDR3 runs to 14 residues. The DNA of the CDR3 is TGTGCCAGCAGCCTACAGGGTCCTAACTATGGCTACACCTTC. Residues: CASSLQGPNYGYTF.

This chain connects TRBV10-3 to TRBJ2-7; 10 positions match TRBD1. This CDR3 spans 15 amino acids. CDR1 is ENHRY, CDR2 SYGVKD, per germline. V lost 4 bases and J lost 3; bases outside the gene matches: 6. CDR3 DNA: TGTGCCATCAGTGGGACCGGGACAGGGGTCTACGAGCAGTACTTC. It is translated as CAISGTGTGVYEQYF.

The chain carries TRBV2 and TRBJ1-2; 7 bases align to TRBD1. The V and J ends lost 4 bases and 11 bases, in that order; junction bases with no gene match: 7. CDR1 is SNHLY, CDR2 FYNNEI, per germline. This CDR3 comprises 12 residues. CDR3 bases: TGTGCCAGCAGTGGAGGCAGGGGGGTATACACCTTC. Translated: CASSGGRGVYTF.